This T cell receptor beta chain derives from a study of blood T cell repertoires in COVID-19. Background on the study: Sites in the United States, Italy and Spain provided acute and convalescent COVID-19 samples.

The protocol was immunoSEQ multiplex PCR, while the TCRdb copy is restricted to in-frame clones and leaves out a portion. Here the sample spans some 250,000 clones, roughly 87% being singletons. V was cut by 4 bases and J by 7 bases, with 13 bases left in between. This CDR3 contains 13 residues. Germline CDR1 is ENHRY and CDR2 is SYGVKD. Sequencing used peripheral blood. V gene TRBV10-3 combines with J gene TRBJ1-1, with D possibly being TRBD1 (6 bases). The TCR was taken from a man aged 55 to 70 who had recovered from COVID-19. The CDR3 loop is CAISGGGAVEAFF. CDR3 nucleotide sequence: TGTGCCATCAGTGGAGGGGGGGCGGTTGAAGCTTTCTTT.